The rows below give T cell receptor beta chains drawn from one sample of a study of cytomegalovirus exposure and HLA in healthy donors. TCRdb's table, derived via immunoSEQ multiplex PCR, lists solely in-frame clones and lacks some. The table includes 100,000 to 150,000 clones, 80% detected once. Sequencing input: PBMCs. These receptor sequences come from a middle-aged man in good health and CMV-seronegative. Each CDR3 is given with its conserved first and last residue. D genes are given only for firm matches. A clone size is listed for some rows: how often the clone was seen (once, few, many), or a class if it is expanded.

TGTGCCAGCAGGGGTGAGGGGGCGGGTAATTCACCCCTCCACTTT	CASRGEGAGNSPLHF	TRBV6-5	TRBJ1-6	TRBD1	NA
TGTGCCAGCGAGGGACAGGGGGCTAGTGAGCAGTTCTTC	CASEGQGASEQFF	TRBV2	TRBJ2-1	TRBD1	NA
TGTGCCAGAAAGAGGAGGGAGACCCAGTACTTC	CARKRRETQYF	TRBV2	TRBJ2-5	NA	NA
TGTGCCTGGAGTAGGCTAGGAGGCAATGAGCAGTTCTTC	CAWSRLGGNEQFF	TRBV30	TRBJ2-1	NA	once
TGTGCCAGCAGCGACCGACTAGCGGGTGAGCAGTTCTTC	CASSDRLAGEQFF	TRBV11-2	TRBJ2-1	TRBD2	NA
TGTGCCAGCAGCCCGACAGGGACTGGGGCCAACGTCCTGACTTTC	CASSPTGTGANVLTF	TRBV9	TRBJ2-6	TRBD1	NA
TGCGCCAGCAGCCAAGGTACAGGGGGCTCCTACGAGCAGTACTTC	CASSQGTGGSYEQYF	TRBV4-1	TRBJ2-7	TRBD1	NA
TGCGCCAGCAGCTTACAGATCTCTGGGGCCAACGTCCTGACTTTC	CASSLQISGANVLTF	TRBV5-1	TRBJ2-6	NA	NA
TGTGCCAGCAGCGCTCGGACTAGCGTGGCGTCAGATACGCAGTATTTT	CASSARTSVASDTQYF	TRBV9	TRBJ2-3	TRBD2	NA
TGTGCCAGCACCTCGACACCCAATGAGACCCAGTACTTC	CASTSTPNETQYF	TRBV2	TRBJ2-5	NA	once
TGTGCCTGGAGTGGACTAGCGGGATCCTTTGGGGAGCAGTTCTTC	CAWSGLAGSFGEQFF	TRBV30	TRBJ2-1	TRBD2	NA
TGTGCCAGCAGTTTCGCCACAGGGCCCCCCTTAAACACCATATATTTT	CASSFATGPPLNTIYF	TRBV6-6	TRBJ1-3	NA	NA
TGTGCCAGTAGTCCCGGACAGGGGGCAGCCTACGAGCAGTACTTC	CASSPGQGAAYEQYF	TRBV19	TRBJ2-7	TRBD1	once
TGTGCCAGCAGCGACAGGTACGATCAGCCCCAGCATTTT	CASSDRYDQPQHF	TRBV7-8	TRBJ1-5	NA	NA
NA	CASSTSGQGYYGYTF	TRBV28	TRBJ1-2	NA	NA
TGTGCCACCAGCAGAGATAGGAGCGGGGCAGGGACCCAGTACTTC	CATSRDRSGAGTQYF	TRBV15	TRBJ2-5	TRBD2	NA
TGTGCCAGCAGCTTAGGCACCCTCGTGGCAGATACGCAGTATTTT	CASSLGTLVADTQYF	TRBV7-3	TRBJ2-3	NA	NA
TGTGCCAGCAGAGCTGGGACTAGCGGGACCTACGAGCAGTACTTC	CASRAGTSGTYEQYF	TRBV6-1	TRBJ2-7	TRBD2	NA
TGTGCCAGCAGTGAAATGCGACAGGGAGCCTACGAGCAGTACTTC	CASSEMRQGAYEQYF	TRBV6-1	TRBJ2-7	TRBD1	NA
TGTGCCAGCAGTGAAAGATGGCCCGCCATGAACACTGAAGCTTTCTTT	CASSERWPAMNTEAFF	TRBV2	TRBJ1-1	NA	NA
TGCGCCAGCAGACTACAGGGGAACGCAGATACGCAGTATTTT	CASRLQGNADTQYF	TRBV5-1	TRBJ2-3	TRBD1	NA
TGTGCCAGTAGTATATATAGAGGGAGTCAAGCTTTCTTT	CASSIYRGSQAFF	TRBV19	TRBJ1-1	NA	NA
TGTGCCAGCAGCTTACAAACCGGGACAGAGCAGTACTTC	CASSLQTGTEQYF	TRBV14	TRBJ2-7	NA	NA
TGCGCCAGCAGCCCCACGGGGGGAGTCTATGGCTACACCTTC	CASSPTGGVYGYTF	TRBV5-1	TRBJ1-2	NA	NA
TGCAGCGTTGAAGCCAGCGGGAGTCCCTACTTC	CSVEASGSPYF	TRBV29-1	TRBJ2-7	TRBD2	NA
TGTGCTAGTGGCCCGGACAGCCAAGAGACCCAGTACTTC	CASGPDSQETQYF	TRBV12-5	TRBJ2-5	NA	NA
TGTGCCAGCTTCGGACAGGGGGCCTTAAACACTGAAGCTTTCTTT	CASFGQGALNTEAFF	TRBV7-9	TRBJ1-1	TRBD1	NA
TGTGCCAGCACACAGGGTGGTTTAAAAGAGACCCAGTACTTC	CASTQGGLKETQYF	TRBV2	TRBJ2-5	NA	NA
TGTGCCAGCAGTTCGGACAGTGAAGAGACCCAGTACTTC	CASSSDSEETQYF	TRBV28	TRBJ2-5	NA	NA
TGTGCCAGCAGTTCCGCGGGACAGGTCGGCAATCAGCCCCAGCATTTT	CASSSAGQVGNQPQHF	TRBV27	TRBJ1-5	TRBD1	NA
TGTGCCAGCAGCACTAGCGGGGGGGCCAGGGAGCAGTTCTTC	CASSTSGGAREQFF	TRBV6-6	TRBJ2-1	TRBD2	NA
TGCACCAGCAGCCCCACGGACAGGGGGCGTCGGAGCAATCAGCCCCAGCATTTT	CTSSPTDRGRRSNQPQHF	TRBV1	TRBJ1-5	NA	NA